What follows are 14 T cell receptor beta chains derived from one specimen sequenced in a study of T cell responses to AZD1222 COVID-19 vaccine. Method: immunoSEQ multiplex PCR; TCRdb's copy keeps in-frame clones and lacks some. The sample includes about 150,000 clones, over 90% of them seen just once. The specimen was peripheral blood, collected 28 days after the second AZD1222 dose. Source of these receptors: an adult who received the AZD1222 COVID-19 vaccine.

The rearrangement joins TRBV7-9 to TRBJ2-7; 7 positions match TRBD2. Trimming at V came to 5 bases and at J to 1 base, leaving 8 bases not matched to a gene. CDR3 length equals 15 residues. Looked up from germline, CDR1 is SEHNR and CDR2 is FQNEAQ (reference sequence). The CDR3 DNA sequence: TGTGCCAGCAGCGACGGGAGGACCACTTCCTACGAGCAGTACTTC. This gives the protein CASSDGRTTSYEQYF.

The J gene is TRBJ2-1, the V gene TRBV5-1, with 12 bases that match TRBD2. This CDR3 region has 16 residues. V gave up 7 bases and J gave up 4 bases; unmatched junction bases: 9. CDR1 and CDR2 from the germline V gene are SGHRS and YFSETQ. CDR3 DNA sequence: TGCGCCAGCGGCCCCCACGGGACTAGCGGGTACAATGAGCAGTTCTTC. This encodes CASGPHGTSGYNEQFF.

The CDR3 DNA follows: TGTGCCAGCAGTTCTGTCCAGGGGGCAGGCCCCTACGAGCAGTACTTC. Amino acids: CASSSVQGAGPYEQYF. The V and J genes are TRBV11-1 and TRBJ2-7; TRBD1 matches 8 bases. The germline V gene has CDR1 SGHAT and CDR2 FQDESV (reference sequence). The CDR3 contains 16 residues. V trimming: 6 bases; J trimming: 2 bases; junction bases outside the gene matches: 12.

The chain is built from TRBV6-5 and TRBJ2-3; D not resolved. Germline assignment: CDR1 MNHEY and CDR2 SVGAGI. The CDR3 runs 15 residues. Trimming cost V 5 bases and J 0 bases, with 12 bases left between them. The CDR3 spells CASSPRYLSTDTQYF. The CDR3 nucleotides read TGTGCCAGCAGTCCCCGTTATCTCAGCACAGATACGCAGTATTTT.

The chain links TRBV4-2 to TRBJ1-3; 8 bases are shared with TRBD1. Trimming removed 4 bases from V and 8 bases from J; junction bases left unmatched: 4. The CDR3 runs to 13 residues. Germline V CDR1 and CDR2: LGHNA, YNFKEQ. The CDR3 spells CASSPGQEDTIYF. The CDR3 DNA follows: TGTGCCAGCAGCCCGGGACAGGAGGACACCATATATTTT.

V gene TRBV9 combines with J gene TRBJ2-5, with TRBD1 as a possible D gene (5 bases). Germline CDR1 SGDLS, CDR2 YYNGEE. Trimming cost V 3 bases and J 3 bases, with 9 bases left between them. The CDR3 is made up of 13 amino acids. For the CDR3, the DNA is TGTGCCAGCAGCGCCGGACAAGAAGAGACCCAGTACTTC. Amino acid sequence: CASSAGQEETQYF.

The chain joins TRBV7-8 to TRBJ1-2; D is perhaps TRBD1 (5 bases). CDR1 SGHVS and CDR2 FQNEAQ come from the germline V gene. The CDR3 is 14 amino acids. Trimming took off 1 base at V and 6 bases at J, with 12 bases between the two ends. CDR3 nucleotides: TGTGCCAGCAGCTTAGAGCGGGGGTTGGATGGCTACACCTTC. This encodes CASSLERGLDGYTF.

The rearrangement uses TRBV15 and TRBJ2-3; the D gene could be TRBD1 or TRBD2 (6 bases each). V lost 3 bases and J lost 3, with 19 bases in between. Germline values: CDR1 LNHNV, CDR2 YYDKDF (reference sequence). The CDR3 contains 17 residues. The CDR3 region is CATSSPERQGRTDTQYF. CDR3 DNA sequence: TGTGCCACCAGCAGCCCCGAGCGTCAGGGGAGGACAGATACGCAGTATTTT.

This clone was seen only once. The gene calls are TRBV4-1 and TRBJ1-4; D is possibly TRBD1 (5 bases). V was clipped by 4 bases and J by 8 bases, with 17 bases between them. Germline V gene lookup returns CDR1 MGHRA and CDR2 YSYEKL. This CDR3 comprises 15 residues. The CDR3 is CASSPRGPKYEKLFF. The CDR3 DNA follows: TGCGCCAGCAGCCCCCGGGGACCGAAATACGAAAAACTGTTTTTT.

This CDR3 reads CASSPDRGPYEQYF. CDR3 DNA: TGTGCCAGCTCACCAGATAGGGGTCCCTACGAGCAGTACTTC. This chain joins TRBV18 and TRBJ2-7, with D possibly being TRBD1 (5 bases). V shed 2 bases and J shed 2 bases, with 10 bases lying between them. This CDR3 is built from 14 residues. Germline V CDR1 and CDR2: KGHSH, LQKENI.

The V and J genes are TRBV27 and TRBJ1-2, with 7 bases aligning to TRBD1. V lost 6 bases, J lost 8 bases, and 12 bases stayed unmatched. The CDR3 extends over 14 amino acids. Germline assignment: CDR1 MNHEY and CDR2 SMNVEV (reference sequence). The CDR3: CASSSHTGEGGYTF. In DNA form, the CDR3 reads TGTGCCAGCAGCTCCCATACAGGGGAGGGCGGCTACACCTTC.

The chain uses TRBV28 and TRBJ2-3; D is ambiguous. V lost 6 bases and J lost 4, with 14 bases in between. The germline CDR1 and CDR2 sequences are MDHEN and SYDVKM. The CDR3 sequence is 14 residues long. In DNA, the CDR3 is TGTGCCAGCAGGTCCCCAGACACCCCAGATACGCAGTATTTT. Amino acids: CASRSPDTPDTQYF.

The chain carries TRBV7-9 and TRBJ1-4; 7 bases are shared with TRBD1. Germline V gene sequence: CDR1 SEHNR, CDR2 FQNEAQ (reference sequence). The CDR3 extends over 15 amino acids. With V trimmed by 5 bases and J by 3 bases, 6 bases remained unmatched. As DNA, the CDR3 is TGTGCCAGCAGCATACGACAGGGAGCTAATGAAAAACTGTTTTTT. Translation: CASSIRQGANEKLFF.

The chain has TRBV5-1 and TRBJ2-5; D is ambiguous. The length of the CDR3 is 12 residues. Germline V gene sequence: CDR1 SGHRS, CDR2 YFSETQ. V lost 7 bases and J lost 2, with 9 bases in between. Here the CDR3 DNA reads TGCGCCAGCCGGGCAGCTCAAGAGACCCAGTACTTC. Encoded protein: CASRAAQETQYF.